This entry concerns a single T cell receptor (beta chain). V was clipped by 0 bases and J by 6 bases, with 15 bases between them. Germline CDR1 reads WNHNN; CDR2 reads SYGVQD (reference sequence). This CDR3 is built from 16 residues. These data originate in a study of CD4 and CD8 cells across lung adenocarcinoma regions. TCRdb passed the PCR reads through MiXCR, listing each CDR3 protein once. The repertoire holds some 3,500 distinct CDR3 sequences, with 55% to 65% as singletons. Donors had localized lung adenocarcinoma, a non-small cell lung cancer. The chain recombines TRBV10-1 with TRBJ2-1; D is unclear. The TCR comes from a female donor with lung adenocarcinoma. The CD4 and CD8 labels of this study may be unreliable. Sequencing was performed on CD4+ T cells from the margin of a lung tumor. In DNA form, the CDR3 reads TGCGCCAGCAGTGAGTCGTCGGCCAACGGTGGCAATGAGCAGTTCTTC. Its protein product is CASSESSANGGNEQFF.